The 29 T cell receptor beta chains reported below all come from one sample, sequenced in a study of cytomegalovirus exposure and HLA in healthy donors. Primers: 60 Vbeta forward and 13 Jbeta reverse. Measured with immunoSEQ multiplex PCR; TCRdb has only the in-frame clones, and not every one. This repertoire shows approximately 170,000 clones, roughly 79% found once; its top ten account for 7%. The sample comprised PBMCs. Receptors were obtained from a woman between 40 and 55 years old in good health and CMV-seropositive.

Concerning this clone: The same CDR3 arises from other DNA sequences in this sample as well. The chain joins TRBV18 to TRBJ1-1; D is ambiguous. CDR3 length: 14 residues. The ends were cut back, 3 bases at V and 1 base at J, with 9 bases in the middle. Germline values: CDR1 KGHSH, CDR2 LQKENI. The CDR3 DNA reads TGTGCCAGCTCACCCGGGAGCCAGAACACTGAAGCTTTCTTT. Residues: CASSPGSQNTEAFF.

The chain recombines TRBV6-4 with TRBJ1-3, with D tentatively TRBD1 (5 bases). Germline V lookup: CDR1 MRHNA, CDR2 SNTAGT. V gave up 8 bases and J gave up 4 bases, with 18 bases separating them. The CDR3 runs to 15 residues. For the CDR3, the DNA is TGTGCCAGCCAATGGGGCATCGACTCCGGAAACACCATATATTTT. This codes for CASQWGIDSGNTIYF.

The chain couples TRBV7-8 to TRBJ2-7; 9 nucleotides align to TRBD1. V was pared by 5 bases and J by 1 base, with 6 bases of the junction left unmatched. Per the germline V gene, CDR1 is SGHVS and CDR2 is FQNEAQ. This CDR3 is 15 amino acids long. CDR3 sequence reads: CASSLTGTGSYEQYF. Written as DNA, the CDR3 is TGTGCCAGCAGCCTTACCGGGACAGGGTCCTACGAGCAGTACTTC.

This clone was counted a single time. The chain joins TRBV10-2 to TRBJ2-3; unclear D gene. The CDR3 loop spans 15 amino acids. V lost 9 bases and J lost 0, with 16 bases in between. In germline, CDR1 is WSHSY, CDR2 SAAADI. CDR3 in DNA: TGCGCCAGTACTTCTACTGCATCTAGCACAGATACGCAGTATTTT. Translated: CASTSTASSTDTQYF.

This clone occurred a few times. The chain is built from TRBV29-1 and TRBJ2-1; tentative D call: TRBD2 (5 bases). The CDR3 consists of 16 residues. Trimming took off 7 bases at V and 1 base at J, with 20 bases between the two ends. The germline V gene has CDR1 SQVTM and CDR2 ANQGSEA. CDR3 nucleotides: TGCAGCGCCAAACGATGGGGTGGAGGTTCCTACAATGAGCAGTTCTTC. This sequence encodes CSAKRWGGGSYNEQFF.

This clone was counted a single time. This rearrangement joins TRBV5-1 to TRBJ2-1; weak D call: TRBD2 (5 bases). The CDR3 runs to 22 residues. With 3 bases removed from V and 7 bases from J, the gap between germline ends came to 38 bases. CDR1 SGHRS and CDR2 YFSETQ come from the germline V gene. DNA for the CDR3: TGCGCCAGCAGCTCTTGGTCGGTGGCTTTAACTCAACCGGGAACAACTACTAATGAGCAGTTCTTC. Translating it yields CASSSWSVALTQPGTTTNEQFF. Together with reference TRBV5-1 and TRBJ2-1, the CDR3 gives the full variable domain: KAGVTQTPRYLIKTRGQQVTLSCSPISGHRSVSWYQQTPGQGLQFLFEYFSETQRNKGNFPGRFSGRQFSNSRSEMNVSTLELGDSALYLCASSSWSVALTQPGTTTNEQFFGPGTRLTVL.

The V gene is TRBV30, the J gene TRBJ2-1; 13 positions match TRBD2. The CDR3 covers 13 residues. Germline V gene sequence: CDR1 GTSNPN, CDR2 SVGIG (reference sequence). V shed 2 bases and J 11 bases; nucleotides not matched to a gene: 3. CDR3 in DNA: TGTGCCTGGAGTCCACTAGCGGGGGGGCAGCAGTTCTTC. Translating it yields CAWSPLAGGQQFF.

This clone came up once. This sequence joins TRBV5-1 and TRBJ1-4; a weak D match, TRBD1 (5 bases). Per the germline V gene, CDR1 is SGHRS and CDR2 is YFSETQ. The CDR3 has 14 amino acids. Deletions cut 5 bases from V and 5 bases from J, with 13 bases between. The chain's CDR3 is CASSPGSGNEKLFF. CDR3 sequence (DNA): TGCGCCAGCAGTCCAGGGTCTGGGAATGAAAAACTGTTTTTT.

The V and J genes are TRBV21-1 and TRBJ1-2; TRBD1 is the table's D call and was not checked against the DNA. TRBV21-1 is reported as a pseudogene. The CDR3 has 23 residues. The chain's CDR3 is CASSKELGRAADRGALANYGYTF. CDR3 nucleotide sequence: TGTGCCAGCAGCAAAGAATTGGGTAGGGCCGCGGACAGGGGGGCGTTAGCTAACTATGGCTACACCTTC.

The CDR3 is CASSVRDTEAFF. DNA for the CDR3: TGCGCCAGCAGTGTCAGGGACACTGAAGCTTTCTTT. The chain has TRBV10-2 and TRBJ1-1; D is perhaps TRBD1 (5 bases). V was pared by 4 bases and J by 3 bases, with 6 bases between. The CDR3 is 12 amino acids. The V gene's germline CDR1 is WSHSY and CDR2 SAAADI.

There are a few counts of this clone. Other DNA variants within this sample encode the same CDR3. CDR3 bases: TGTGCCAGTAGTATATCCGTCTATGGCTACACCTTC. Protein: CASSISVYGYTF. The chain is built from TRBV19 and TRBJ1-2; no definite D call. With 2 bases removed from V and 4 bases from J, the gap between germline ends came to 5 bases. The CDR3 sequence is 12 residues long. Germline assignment: CDR1 LNHDA and CDR2 SQIVND (reference sequence).

This clone has just one count. The chain employs TRBV27 and TRBJ2-6; 10 nucleotides align to TRBD1. V lost 5 bases, J lost 4 bases, and 8 bases stayed unmatched. Germline V gene sequence: CDR1 MNHEY, CDR2 SMNVEV (reference sequence). The CDR3 is 17 residues long. CDR3 region: CASSPGQGLSGANVLTF. In DNA form, the CDR3 reads TGTGCCAGCAGTCCGGGACAGGGGCTCTCAGGGGCCAACGTCCTGACTTTC.

V is TRBV7-3 and J is TRBJ2-1, with D hard to call. The germline V and J ends were trimmed by 3 bases and 4 bases, with 7 bases remaining between them. The CDR3 length is 13 residues. Looked up from germline, CDR1 is SGHTA and CDR2 is FQGTGA. As DNA, the CDR3 is TGTGCCAGCAGCTTGCCGGAGTACAATGAGCAGTTCTTC. Encoded protein: CASSLPEYNEQFF.

This clone was detected only once. V gene TRBV27 combines with J gene TRBJ2-7; D is perhaps TRBD1 (5 bases). The CDR3 loop spans 11 amino acids. CDR1 MNHEY and CDR2 SMNVEV come from the germline V gene (reference sequence). The ends were cut back, 2 bases at V and 8 bases at J, with 7 bases in the middle. CDR3 in DNA: TGTGCCAGCAGTTTAGGGGCTCAGCAGTACTTC. It translates to CASSLGAQQYF.

The chain uses TRBV19 and TRBJ1-1; no clear D. Germline assignment: CDR1 LNHDA and CDR2 SQIVND (reference sequence). There are 14 residues in the CDR3. V dropped 5 bases and J dropped 2 bases, with 12 bases sitting between them. CDR3 sequence (DNA): TGTGCCAGTAGTCAGGCTTGGGCTAACACTGAAGCTTTCTTT. Its protein product is CASSQAWANTEAFF.

The chain combines TRBV6-5 with TRBJ1-2, with 10 bases fitting TRBD1. This CDR3 has 15 residues. With 0 bases clipped from V and 8 bases from J, the junction kept 6 bases outside the gene matches. Per germline, CDR1 MNHEY and CDR2 SVGAGI. The CDR3 spells CASSYSGDRGGGYTF. The CDR3 DNA is TGTGCCAGCAGTTACTCGGGGGACAGGGGAGGCGGCTACACCTTC.

This sequence joins TRBV10-3 and TRBJ2-1, with TRBD2 matching over 12 bases. This CDR3 has 16 residues. Per the germline V gene, CDR1 is ENHRY and CDR2 is SYGVKD. V shed 11 bases, J shed 8 bases, and the junction held 16 bases outside the gene matches. DNA for the CDR3: TGTGCCGCAGCAAGAAGGGCTAGCGGGGGGGCACATGAGCAGTTCTTC. It encodes CAAARRASGGAHEQFF.

The CDR3 protein is CASSYRTFNSPLHF. The CDR3 region has the DNA TGTGCCAGCAGTTACCGGACATTTAATTCACCCCTCCACTTT. J is TRBJ1-6 and V is TRBV27; D possibly corresponds to TRBD1 (5 bases). The germline CDR1 and CDR2 sequences are MNHEY and SMNVEV (reference sequence). Trimming took 4 bases from V and 6 from J, leaving 10 bases between them. The CDR3 length is 14 residues.

The V gene is TRBV30, the J gene TRBJ2-2; 8 bases are a match to TRBD2. Germline CDR1 and CDR2: GTSNPN and SVGIG (reference sequence). The CDR3 runs 18 residues. V lost 0 bases and J lost 5; bases outside the gene matches: 14. The DNA for the CDR3 is TGTGCCTGGAGTGTTCCTCGCGTCGGGGGGGGCGGAACCGGGGAGCTGTTTTTT. It translates to CAWSVPRVGGGGTGELFF.

This sequence joins TRBV27 and TRBJ2-5; 8 bases are shared with TRBD1. V shed 5 bases and J 2 bases; nucleotides not matched to a gene: 7. CDR1 and CDR2 from the germline V gene are MNHEY and SMNVEV (reference sequence). CDR3 length: 15 amino acids. The CDR3, as DNA: TGTGCCAGCAGTCCACGGACAGGGAGGCAAGAGACCCAGTACTTC. It yields the protein CASSPRTGRQETQYF.

This rearrangement joins TRBV7-8 to TRBJ1-4; possible D gene TRBD1, 6 bases. The CDR3 length is 15 residues. V gave up 6 bases and J gave up 2 bases, with 13 bases separating them. Germline V gene lookup returns CDR1 SGHVS and CDR2 FQNEAQ. Written as DNA, the CDR3 is TGTGCCAGCAGACCCCGGGGGGCCACTAATGAAAAACTGTTTTTT. Its translation: CASRPRGATNEKLFF. Full variable domain (rest looked up from reference TRBV7-8 and TRBJ1-4): GAGVSQSPRYKVAKRGQDVALRCDPISGHVSLFWYQQALGQGPEFLTYFQNEAQLDKSGLPSDRFFAERPEGSVSTLKIQRTQQEDSAVYLCASRPRGATNEKLFFGSGTQLSVL.

J is TRBJ2-3 and V is TRBV7-2, with a weak D call TRBD2 (6 bases). The CDR3 spans 16 residues. CDR1 is SGHTA, CDR2 FQGNSA, per germline. V lost 5 bases, J lost 5 bases, and 20 bases lay in between. DNA for the CDR3: TGTGCCAGCAGCCGCAGGACTACCCCGCGGGGAGATACGCAGTATTTT. This gives the protein CASSRRTTPRGDTQYF.

This clone was detected only a few times. The genes are TRBV11-2 and TRBJ1-6; no firm D call. Trimming shortened V by 2 bases and J by 3 bases, and 8 bases separated the two germline ends. The germline V gene has CDR1 SGHAT and CDR2 FQNNGV. This CDR3 is 15 amino acids long. CDR3 nucleotide sequence: TGTGCCAGCAGCTTAACTCGAATCTATAATTCACCCCTCCACTTT. Protein sequence: CASSLTRIYNSPLHF.

The chain is built from TRBV9 and TRBJ1-1, with D tentatively TRBD1 (6 bases). V dropped 4 bases and J dropped 4 bases, with 11 bases sitting between them. Germline V CDR1 and CDR2: SGDLS, YYNGEE. The CDR3 loop spans 13 amino acids. The CDR3 sequence is CASSYRGGTEAFF. The CDR3, as DNA: TGTGCCAGCAGCTATAGGGGGGGCACTGAAGCTTTCTTT.

CDR3 region: CASSYHPQFADATNEKLFF. In DNA form, the CDR3 reads TGTGCCAGCAGCTACCATCCACAGTTCGCCGACGCAACTAATGAAAAACTGTTTTTT. The genes are TRBV5-6 and TRBJ1-4; D is undetermined. The CDR3 has 19 amino acids. Germline V gene lookup returns CDR1 SGHDT and CDR2 YYEEEE. Trimming pared 3 bases from V and 0 bases from J, leaving 21 bases between.

This clone was found once. The chain combines TRBV9 with TRBJ2-3, with D hard to call. The V end lost 3 bases, the J end lost 5 bases, and 22 bases lay between the germline ends. The CDR3 extends over 17 amino acids. Germline-derived CDR1 and CDR2 are SGDLS and YYNGEE. Here the CDR3 DNA reads TGTGCCAGCAGCGGGAGAGATGCTGTCCGGGTAGTAGATACGCAGTATTTT. It translates to CASSGRDAVRVVDTQYF.

This clone was counted between two and nine times. CDR3 in DNA: TGCGCCAGCAGTGACGCGACAGGAAACAATGAGCAGTTCTTC. This translates into CASSDATGNNEQFF. The V and J genes are TRBV10-2 and TRBJ2-1; a weak D match, TRBD1 (6 bases). With 3 bases removed from V and 5 bases from J, the gap between germline ends came to 11 bases. Per the germline V gene, CDR1 is WSHSY and CDR2 is SAAADI. This CDR3 has 14 amino acids.

The V call is TRBV27, the J call TRBJ2-3; 7 bases are shared with TRBD2. This CDR3 has 15 amino acids. CDR1 is MNHEY, CDR2 SMNVEV, per germline (reference sequence). The trim removed 5 bases at V and 2 bases at J, leaving 7 bases unmatched. CDR3 coding DNA: TGTGCCAGCAGTAGAGCGGGACTACACACAGATACGCAGTATTTT. Translation: CASSRAGLHTDTQYF.

This clone was seen only a few times. V is TRBV19 and J is TRBJ1-2; D is unclear. The CDR3 length is 14 residues. Germline assignment: CDR1 LNHDA and CDR2 SQIVND (reference sequence). Trimming pared 10 bases from V and 8 bases from J, leaving 23 bases between. The CDR3: CATETTHRFGGYTF. Here the CDR3 DNA reads TGTGCCACCGAGACAACCCACAGATTTGGGGGCTACACCTTC.